The next 15 T cell receptor beta chains were all read from a single sample in a study of T-cell memory formation after mild COVID-19. TCRdb independently ran MiXCR on the 5' RACE reads; one entry per CDR3 protein. The sample contains 350,000 to 450,000 distinct CDR3 sequences, over 15% of which appear only once. Sequencing was performed on PBMCs or a T cell subset sorted from them (not recorded which). The receptors were gathered from an adult woman who had mild COVID-19 (a few samples of this study predate the infection). Cell type and time point are not known.

This clonotype was counted a few times. CDR3 sequence (DNA): TGTGCCAGCAGCGTAGGGAGGGGGGCTAGCGGAGGCAATGAGCAGTTCTTC. Amino acid sequence: CASSVGRGASGGNEQFF. V usage is TRBV9 and J usage is TRBJ2-1; TRBD2 might be the D (7 bases). Per germline, CDR1 SGDLS and CDR2 YYNGEE. The CDR3 spans 17 residues. V gave up 0 bases and J gave up 6 bases, with 19 bases separating them.

This clonotype has more than one count but fewer than ten. This chain links TRBV5-1 with TRBJ2-1; the match to TRBD1 covers 11 bases. CDR3 length: 16 residues. J was trimmed by 6 bases and V by 4 bases; bases with no gene match: 9. Germline V gene sequence: CDR1 SGHRS, CDR2 YFSETQ. CDR3 nucleotides: TGCGCCAGCAGCGCGACCGGGACAGGGGGTCCCAATGAGCAGTTCTTC. Residues: CASSATGTGGPNEQFF.

This clonotype was recorded a few times. This rearrangement joins TRBV7-2 to TRBJ2-6; no reliable D call. The CDR3 extends over 15 amino acids. Germline CDR1 reads SGHTA; CDR2 reads FQGNSA. V was shortened by 4 bases and J by 1 base, with 8 bases between the two germline ends. CDR3 bases: TGTGCCAGCAGCTCCCGGTTGTCTGGGGCCAACGTCCTGACTTTC. Translating gives CASSSRLSGANVLTF.

This clonotype was found a few times. The CDR3 region has the DNA TGTGCCAGCAGTACCTCCGCCGGGACGGCTGAGACCCAGTACTTC. It is translated as CASSTSAGTAETQYF. This chain links TRBV11-2 with TRBJ2-5, with D tentatively TRBD1 or TRBD2 (5 bases each). The CDR3 has 15 amino acids. Trimming removed 6 bases from V and 5 bases from J, with 19 bases in between. Looked up from germline, CDR1 is SGHAT and CDR2 is FQNNGV.

This clonotype has more than one count but fewer than ten. This chain uses TRBV12-3 or TRBV12-4 with TRBJ2-3; D may be TRBD2 (6 bases). The V end lost 8 bases, the J end lost 4 bases, and 13 bases lay between the germline ends. CDR3 size: 13 residues. The CDR3 DNA reads as TGTGCCAGCGCCAGCTGGGGGGCAGATACGCAGTATTTT. Amino acids: CASASWGADTQYF.

This clonotype has a handful of counts. The chain recombines TRBV15 with TRBJ2-2, with no clear D. From germline, CDR1 is LNHNV and CDR2 YYDKDF (reference sequence). V was shortened by 1 base and J by 5 bases, with 17 bases between the two germline ends. This CDR3 is 17 amino acids long. The chain's CDR3 is CATSRAWTSGRTGELFF. The CDR3 bases are TGTGCCACCAGCAGAGCATGGACGTCCGGAAGGACCGGGGAGCTGTTTTTT. Full variable domain (rest looked up from reference TRBV15 and TRBJ2-2): DAMVIQNPRYQVTQFGKPVTLSCSQTLNHNVMYWYQQKSSQAPKLLFHYYDKDFNNEADTPDNFQSRRPNTSFCFLDIRSPGLGDTAMYLCATSRAWTSGRTGELFFGEGSRLTVL.

For the CDR3, the DNA is TGTGCCAGCAGCGCCGGGACTAGCATGAATGAGCAGTTCTTC. Translation gives CASSAGTSMNEQFF. This chain links TRBV9 with TRBJ2-1; 9 nucleotides line up with TRBD2. CDR3 size: 14 residues. CDR1 and CDR2 (germline): SGDLS, YYNGEE. Trimming removed 3 bases from V and 7 bases from J; junction bases left unmatched: 5.

The J gene is TRBJ1-6, the V gene TRBV12-3 or TRBV12-4; TRBD1 matches 8 bases. The CDR3 covers 20 residues. V was clipped by 9 bases and J by 4 bases; unmatched bases: 23. CDR3 DNA: TGTGCCAGTGTAAGGGACACTCCGGCGAGAGGACAGGGTTATAATTCACCCCTCCACTTT. Translation gives CASVRDTPARGQGYNSPLHF.

The rearrangement joins TRBV7-2 to TRBJ2-5; D is unresolved. Germline CDR1 and CDR2: SGHTA and FQGNSA. V was pared by 3 bases and J by 1 base, with 12 bases between. The CDR3 loop spans 15 amino acids. CDR3 nucleotide sequence: TGTGCCAGCAGCTTTTACGCTGGGATCCAAGAGACCCAGTACTTC. This encodes CASSFYAGIQETQYF.

This chain joins TRBV19 and TRBJ1-2, with D tentatively TRBD1 (5 bases). Per the germline V gene, CDR1 is LNHDA and CDR2 is SQIVND (reference sequence). The CDR3 consists of 13 residues. V lost 3 bases to trimming and J lost 6 bases, with 11 bases between them. CDR3 nucleotides: TGTGCCAGTAGTATCGGCAGGGCTGATGGCTACACCTTC. It is translated as CASSIGRADGYTF.

The chain carries TRBV7-2 and TRBJ2-5; the match to TRBD2 covers 8 bases. Trimming cost V 3 bases and J 1 base; bases outside gene matches: 7. Germline values: CDR1 SGHTA, CDR2 FQGNSA. This CDR3 comprises 16 residues. For the CDR3, the DNA is TGTGCCAGCAGCTTTTTACTAGCGGCCGTCCAAGAGACCCAGTACTTC. Encoded protein: CASSFLLAAVQETQYF.

V is TRBV5-5 and J is TRBJ1-5; D is undetermined. CDR3 length: 13 amino acids. Germline V gene data show CDR1 as SGHKS and CDR2 as YYEKEE (reference sequence). V was clipped by 6 bases and J by 4 bases, with 11 bases between them. DNA of the CDR3: TGTGCCAGCAAGCTCGACCCAAATCAGCCCCAGCATTTT. Amino acid sequence: CASKLDPNQPQHF.

This clonotype was counted a few times. The chain carries TRBV7-2 and TRBJ1-2, with D possibly being TRBD1 (6 bases). Germline lookup yields CDR1 SGHTA and CDR2 FQGNSA. The CDR3 consists of 15 residues. With 0 bases removed from V and 4 bases from J, the gap between germline ends came to 12 bases. In DNA, the CDR3 is TGTGCCAGCAGCTTAGCCACAGGGCTGGGCTATGGCTACACCTTC. Residues: CASSLATGLGYGYTF.

The rearrangement joins TRBV6-5 to TRBJ2-5; D assignment may be TRBD1 or TRBD2 (5 bases each). Germline V gene sequence: CDR1 MNHEY, CDR2 SVGAGI. The CDR3 contains 13 residues. Trimming pared 3 bases from V and 4 bases from J, leaving 9 bases between. The CDR3 spells CASSYWGRETQYF. CDR3 bases: TGTGCCAGCAGTTATTGGGGGAGAGAGACCCAGTACTTC.

This chain joins TRBV5-1 and TRBJ2-5; D is perhaps TRBD1 or TRBD2 (5 bases each). CDR1 is SGHRS and CDR2 is YFSETQ in the germline V gene. V was trimmed by 0 bases and J by 7 bases, leaving 13 bases between them. The CDR3 contains 14 residues. Written as DNA, the CDR3 is TGCGCCAGCAGCTTGGGAGGGGATTTGAGGACCCAGTACTTC. Translated: CASSLGGDLRTQYF.